A single T cell receptor (beta chain) is shown here with its context. This sample is drawn from a study of T cell changes during pregnancy in multiple sclerosis. The assay was immunoSEQ multiplex PCR, and TCRdb's table has in-frame clones only and misses some. This table has about 59,000 clones, 70% to 90% appearing once. The germline V gene has CDR1 SGDLS and CDR2 YYNGEE. The V gene lost 0 bases and the J gene lost 0 bases, with 12 bases spanning the gap. The CDR3 contains 16 residues. This sample comprised peripheral blood, obtained in the first trimester of pregnancy. The TCR was taken from a female donor in good health, enrolled as a control in a pregnancy study. J is TRBJ1-1 and V is TRBV9, with D tentatively TRBD1 (5 bases). The CDR3: CASSVGAGNMNTEAFF. CDR3 coding DNA: TGTGCCAGCAGCGTAGGGGCAGGGAACATGAACACTGAAGCTTTCTTT.